The 8 T cell receptor beta chains reported below all come from one sample, sequenced in a study of CD4 T cells in relation to SARS-CoV-2 and coronaviruses. Unexposed donor CD4+ T cells date from about 2011-2018, before the COVID-19 pandemic. This table comes from immunoSEQ multiplex PCR, and its TCRdb copy is limited to in-frame clones, with some not included. The sample yields under 70,000 clones, 70% to 90% seen once. Sequenced: memory CD4+ T cells from PBMCs. The receptors here all came from a human donor in good health.

This sequence joins TRBV10-1 and TRBJ2-7, with 8 bases identical to TRBD2. Germline CDR1 and CDR2: WNHNN and SYGVQD (reference sequence). The J segment lost 1 base and the V segment lost 11 bases, leaving 19 bases of the junction unmatched. This CDR3 has 17 amino acids. The CDR3: CAGGDNLGLAGSYEQYF. In DNA, the CDR3 is TGCGCCGGCGGGGACAACCTAGGACTAGCTGGGTCCTACGAGCAGTACTTC.

The rearrangement links TRBV30 to TRBJ2-7; D is possibly TRBD2 (6 bases). The length of the CDR3 is 12 residues. From germline, CDR1 is GTSNPN and CDR2 SVGIG (reference sequence). Between the trimmed V and J ends, which lost 4 bases and 6 bases, there was a span of 13 bases. CDR3 sequence: CAWKTGAVEQYF. The CDR3 DNA follows: TGTGCCTGGAAAACGGGAGCGGTCGAGCAGTACTTC.

CDR3 residues: CASSQAGTGGFEKLFF. In DNA, the CDR3 is TGTGCCAGCAGCCAGGCCGGGACAGGGGGTTTTGAAAAACTGTTTTTT. This chain uses TRBV4-2 with TRBJ1-4; 11 positions agree with TRBD1. The CDR3 consists of 16 residues. Germline CDR1 is LGHNA and CDR2 is YNFKEQ. After removal of 3 bases from V and 7 bases from J, the junction contained 7 bases not matched to a gene.

The chain employs TRBV28 and TRBJ1-6; 8 bases agree with TRBD1. Germline CDR1 and CDR2: MDHEN and SYDVKM. The V segment lost 1 base and the J segment 2 bases; nucleotides outside the gene matches: 4. This CDR3 comprises 17 residues. CDR3 residues: CASSLSGGNTYNSPLHF. In nucleotides, the CDR3 is TGTGCCAGCAGTTTATCAGGGGGCAATACCTATAATTCACCCCTCCACTTT. The full variable domain, in which reference TRBV28 and TRBJ1-6 provide the parts outside the CDR3, is DVKVTQSSRYLVKRTGEKVFLECVQDMDHENMFWYRQDPGLGLRLIYFSYDVKMKEKGDIPEGYSVSREKKERFSLILESASTNQTSMYLCASSLSGGNTYNSPLHFGNGTRLTVT.

V and J are TRBV27 and TRBJ2-1, with a possible D match to TRBD2 (6 bases). The V end was cut by 2 bases, the J end by 7 bases, with 21 bases between. In germline, CDR1 is MNHEY, CDR2 SMNVEV (reference sequence). This CDR3 is built from 17 residues. For the CDR3, the DNA is TGTGCCAGCAGTTTAAGGGCGGGGTCCGGGCTACGGAATGAGCAGTTCTTC. It translates to CASSLRAGSGLRNEQFF.

The chain uses TRBV25-1 and TRBJ1-2; 8 bases match TRBD1. The germline V gene has CDR1 MGHDK and CDR2 SYGVNS. The CDR3 is made up of 13 amino acids. Trimming removed 4 bases from V and 2 bases from J; junction bases left unmatched: 0. CDR3 sequence: CASSGTGNYGYTF. The CDR3, as DNA: TGTGCCAGCAGTGGGACAGGGAACTATGGCTACACCTTC.

J is TRBJ2-7 and V is TRBV30; no firm D call. CDR1 is GTSNPN and CDR2 is SVGIG in the germline V gene (reference sequence). V gave up 3 bases and J gave up 0 bases, with 15 bases separating them. The CDR3 totals 15 residues. The CDR3 region is CAWSPTTPSSYEQYF. As DNA, the CDR3 is TGTGCCTGGAGCCCCACCACTCCGAGCTCCTACGAGCAGTACTTC.

This sequence joins TRBV5-1 and TRBJ2-5; D gene uncertain. The ends were cut back, 1 base at V and 0 bases at J, with 1 base in the middle. CDR3 size: 12 residues. Per germline, CDR1 SGHRS and CDR2 YFSETQ. Here the CDR3 reads CASSLHQETQYF. The CDR3 DNA is TGCGCCAGCAGCTTGCACCAAGAGACCCAGTACTTC. The full variable domain, completed using reference TRBV5-1 and TRBJ2-5, is KAGVTQTPRYLIKTRGQQVTLSCSPISGHRSVSWYQQTPGQGLQFLFEYFSETQRNKGNFPGRFSGRQFSNSRSEMNVSTLELGDSALYLCASSLHQETQYFGPGTRLLVL.